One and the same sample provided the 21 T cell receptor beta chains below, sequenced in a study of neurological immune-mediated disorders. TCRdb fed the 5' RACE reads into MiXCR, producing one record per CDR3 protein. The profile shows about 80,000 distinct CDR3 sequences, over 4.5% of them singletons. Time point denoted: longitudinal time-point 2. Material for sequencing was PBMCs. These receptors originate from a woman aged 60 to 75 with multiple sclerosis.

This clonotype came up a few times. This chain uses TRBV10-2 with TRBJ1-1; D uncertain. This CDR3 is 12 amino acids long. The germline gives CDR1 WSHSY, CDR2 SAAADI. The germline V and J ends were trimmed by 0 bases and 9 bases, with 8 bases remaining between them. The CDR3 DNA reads TGCGCCAGCAGTGAGTCCGGGTCTAAAGCTTTCTTT. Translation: CASSESGSKAFF.

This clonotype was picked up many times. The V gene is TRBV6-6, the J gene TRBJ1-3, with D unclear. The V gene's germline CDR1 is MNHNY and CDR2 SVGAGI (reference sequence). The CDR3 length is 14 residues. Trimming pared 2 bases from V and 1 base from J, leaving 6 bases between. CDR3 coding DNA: TGTGCCAGCAGTTACGGGGAGTCTGGAAACACCATATATTTT. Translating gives CASSYGESGNTIYF.

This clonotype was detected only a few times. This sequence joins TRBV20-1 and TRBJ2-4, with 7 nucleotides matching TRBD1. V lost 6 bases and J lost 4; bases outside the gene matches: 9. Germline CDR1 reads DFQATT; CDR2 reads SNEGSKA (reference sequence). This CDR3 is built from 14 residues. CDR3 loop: CSAPTPGQKNIQYF. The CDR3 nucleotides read TGCAGTGCCCCGACACCGGGACAGAAAAACATTCAGTACTTC.

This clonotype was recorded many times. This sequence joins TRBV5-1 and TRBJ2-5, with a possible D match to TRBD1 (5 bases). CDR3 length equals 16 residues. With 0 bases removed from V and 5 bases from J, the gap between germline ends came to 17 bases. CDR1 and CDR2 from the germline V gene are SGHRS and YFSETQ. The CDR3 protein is CASSLASRAVGETQYF. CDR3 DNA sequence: TGCGCCAGCAGCTTGGCAAGCAGGGCGGTTGGGGAGACCCAGTACTTC.

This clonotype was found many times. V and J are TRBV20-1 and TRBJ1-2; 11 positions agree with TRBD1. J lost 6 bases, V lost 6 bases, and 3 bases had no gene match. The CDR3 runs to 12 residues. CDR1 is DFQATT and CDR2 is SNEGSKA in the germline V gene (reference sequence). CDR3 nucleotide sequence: TGCAGTGCGGGACAGGGGGACGATGGCTACACCTTC. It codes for CSAGQGDDGYTF.

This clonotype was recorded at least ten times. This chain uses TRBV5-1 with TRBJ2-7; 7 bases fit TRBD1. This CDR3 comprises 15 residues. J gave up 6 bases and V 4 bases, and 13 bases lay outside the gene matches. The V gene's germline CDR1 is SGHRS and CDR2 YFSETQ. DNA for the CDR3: TGCGCCAGCAGCATTGCCGGGACAGAGTCGGTCGAGCAGTACTTC. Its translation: CASSIAGTESVEQYF.

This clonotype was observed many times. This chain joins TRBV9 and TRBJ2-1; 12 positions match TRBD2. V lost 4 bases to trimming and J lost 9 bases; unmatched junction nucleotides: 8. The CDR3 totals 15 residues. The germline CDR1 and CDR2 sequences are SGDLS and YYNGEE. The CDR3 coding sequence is TGTGCCAGCAGCTCTAGCGGGGGGGCGTTGGCTGAGCAGTTCTTC. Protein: CASSSSGGALAEQFF.

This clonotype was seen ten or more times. The CDR3: CSGGRGGPTYEQYF. The DNA for the CDR3 is TGCAGCGGGGGACGCGGGGGGCCGACCTACGAGCAGTACTTC. The chain employs TRBV29-1 and TRBJ2-7, with 8 bases matching TRBD2. Germline V gives CDR1 SQVTM, CDR2 ANQGSEA. The junction had 10 bases not matched to a gene; V was cut back by 7 bases and J by 2 bases. The length of the CDR3 is 14 residues.

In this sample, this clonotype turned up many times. CDR3 sequence: CASSLHTGNEKLFF. The CDR3, as DNA: TGTGCCAGCAGCTTACATACAGGGAATGAAAAACTGTTTTTT. The chain recombines TRBV7-9 with TRBJ1-4; maybe TRBD1 (6 bases). V was cut by 2 bases and J by 5 bases, with 9 bases left in between. The germline gives CDR1 SEHNR, CDR2 FQNEAQ (reference sequence). This CDR3 has 14 residues.

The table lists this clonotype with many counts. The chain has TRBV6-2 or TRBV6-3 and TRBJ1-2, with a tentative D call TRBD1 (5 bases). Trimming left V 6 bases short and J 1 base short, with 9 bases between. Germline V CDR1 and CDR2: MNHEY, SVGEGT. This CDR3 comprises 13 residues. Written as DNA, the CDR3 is TGTGCCAGCAGAAGGGACCATAACTATGGCTACACCTTC. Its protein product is CASRRDHNYGYTF.

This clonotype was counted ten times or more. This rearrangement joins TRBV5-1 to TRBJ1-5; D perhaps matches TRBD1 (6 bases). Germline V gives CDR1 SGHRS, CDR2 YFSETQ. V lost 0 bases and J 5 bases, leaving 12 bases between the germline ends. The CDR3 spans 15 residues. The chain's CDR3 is CASSLAWGPDQPQHF. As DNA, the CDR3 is TGCGCCAGCAGCTTGGCCTGGGGGCCTGATCAGCCCCAGCATTTT.

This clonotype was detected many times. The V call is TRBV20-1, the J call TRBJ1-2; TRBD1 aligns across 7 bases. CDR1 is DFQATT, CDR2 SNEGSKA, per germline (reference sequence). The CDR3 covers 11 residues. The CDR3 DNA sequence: TGCAGGACCGGGAGGGGGCAGGGCTACACCTTC. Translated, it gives CRTGRGQGYTF.

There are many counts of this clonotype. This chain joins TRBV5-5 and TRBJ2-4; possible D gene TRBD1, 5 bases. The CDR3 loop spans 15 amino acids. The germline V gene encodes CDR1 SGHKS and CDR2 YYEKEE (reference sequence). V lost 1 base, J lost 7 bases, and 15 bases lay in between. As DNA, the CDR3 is TGTGCCAGCAGCTTGCTAGGGCAGGGTGCGAACATTCAGTACTTC. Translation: CASSLLGQGANIQYF.

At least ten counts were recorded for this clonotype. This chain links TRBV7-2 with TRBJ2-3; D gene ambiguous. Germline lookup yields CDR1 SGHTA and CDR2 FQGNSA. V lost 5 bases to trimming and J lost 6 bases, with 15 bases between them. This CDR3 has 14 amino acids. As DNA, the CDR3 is TGTGCCAGCAGCCCGTACTTAGTTCGGGATACGCAGTATTTT. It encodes CASSPYLVRDTQYF.

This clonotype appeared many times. The CDR3 sequence is CASSLNVGNTEAFF. Written as DNA, the CDR3 is TGTGCCAGCAGCTTAAACGTCGGGAACACTGAAGCTTTCTTT. The gene calls are TRBV7-9 and TRBJ1-1; D remains ambiguous. The CDR3 is 14 amino acids. The germline V gene encodes CDR1 SEHNR and CDR2 FQNEAQ (reference sequence). V was cut by 2 bases and J by 1 base, with 8 bases left in between.

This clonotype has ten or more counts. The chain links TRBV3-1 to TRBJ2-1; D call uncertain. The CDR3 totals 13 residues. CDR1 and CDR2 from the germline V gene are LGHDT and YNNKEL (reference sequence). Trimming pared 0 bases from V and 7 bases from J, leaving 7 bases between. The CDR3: CASSQDLRNEQFF. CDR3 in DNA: TGTGCCAGCAGCCAAGATCTAAGGAATGAGCAGTTCTTC.

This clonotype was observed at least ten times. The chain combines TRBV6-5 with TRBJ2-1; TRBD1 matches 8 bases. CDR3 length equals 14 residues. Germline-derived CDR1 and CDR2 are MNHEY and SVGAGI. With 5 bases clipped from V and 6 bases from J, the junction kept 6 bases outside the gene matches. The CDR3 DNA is TGTGCCAGCAGTAGACAGGGGTTAGCCAATGAGCAGTTCTTC. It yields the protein CASSRQGLANEQFF.

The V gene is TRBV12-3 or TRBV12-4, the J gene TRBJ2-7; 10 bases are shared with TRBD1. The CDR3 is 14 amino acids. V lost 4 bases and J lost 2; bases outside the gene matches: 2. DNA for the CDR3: TGTGCCAGCAGTTCGGGACAGGGGACCTACGAGCAGTACTTC. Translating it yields CASSSGQGTYEQYF.

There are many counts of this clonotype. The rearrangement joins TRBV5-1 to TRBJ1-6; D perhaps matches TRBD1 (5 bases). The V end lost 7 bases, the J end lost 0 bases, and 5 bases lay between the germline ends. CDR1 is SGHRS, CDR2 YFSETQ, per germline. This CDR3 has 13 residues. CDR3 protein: CASGGSYNSPLHF. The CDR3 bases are TGCGCCAGCGGGGGCTCCTATAATTCACCCCTCCACTTT. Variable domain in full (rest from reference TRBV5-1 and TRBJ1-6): KAGVTQTPRYLIKTRGQQVTLSCSPISGHRSVSWYQQTPGQGLQFLFEYFSETQRNKGNFPGRFSGRQFSNSRSEMNVSTLELGDSALYLCASGGSYNSPLHFGNGTRLTVT.

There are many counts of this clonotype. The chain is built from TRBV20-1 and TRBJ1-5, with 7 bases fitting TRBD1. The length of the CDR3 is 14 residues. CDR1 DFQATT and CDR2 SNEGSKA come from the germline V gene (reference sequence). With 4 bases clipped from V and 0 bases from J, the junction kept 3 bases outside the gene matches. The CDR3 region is CSAIGQVSNQPQHF. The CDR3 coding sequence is TGCAGTGCTATCGGACAGGTTAGCAATCAGCCCCAGCATTTT.

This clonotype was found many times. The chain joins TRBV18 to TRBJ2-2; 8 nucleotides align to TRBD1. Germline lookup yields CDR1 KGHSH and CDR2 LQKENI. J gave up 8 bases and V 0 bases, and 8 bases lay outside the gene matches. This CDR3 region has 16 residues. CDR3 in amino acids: CASSPPSARGRGELFF. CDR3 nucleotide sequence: TGTGCCAGCTCACCACCATCGGCCAGGGGGCGTGGGGAGCTGTTTTTT. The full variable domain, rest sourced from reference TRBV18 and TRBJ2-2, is NAGVMQNPRHLVRRRGQEARLRCSPMKGHSHVYWYRQLPEEGLKFMVYLQKENIIDESGMPKERFSAEFPKEGPSILRIQQVVRGDSAAYFCASSPPSARGRGELFFGEGSRLTVL.